A selection of T cell receptor beta chains follows, all from one sample in a study of CDR3 diversity in severe acne. TCRdb redid the calling of the PCR reads with MiXCR, one entry per CDR3 protein. The sample carries tens of thousands of distinct CDR3 sequences, 45% to 55% recorded once. The sequencing input was blood. The receptor source for this set is a male donor in good health, without acne. Both conserved end residues are part of each CDR3. The order of the fields is clone size, J gene, D gene, CDR3 length, V gene, CDR3 protein, CDR3 DNA. A D gene is named only where the DNA matches it firmly. Clone size, where shown, is once, few, many, or a class for clones that have expanded.

>many|TRBJ2-1|TRBD2|15|TRBV5-1
CASSFRDYSYNEQFF
TGCGCCAGCAGCTTTAGGGACTACTCCTACAATGAGCAGTTCTTC
>.|TRBJ2-3|.|11|TRBV15
CATSSISGPYF
TGTGCCACCAGCAGTATATCCGGGCCGTATTTT
>.|TRBJ2-7|.|13|TRBV7-9
CASSLVGGYEQYF
TGTGCCAGCAGCCTAGTCGGGGGCTACGAGCAGTACTTC
>many|TRBJ1-3|.|14|TRBV5-8
CASRKGTSGNTIYF
TGTGCCAGCCGGAAAGGTACCTCTGGAAACACCATATATTTT
>.|TRBJ1-2|.|14|TRBV2
CASSRTVELRGYTF
TGTGCCAGCAGCCGGACAGTTGAGCTTAGGGGCTACACCTTC
>many|TRBJ2-2|.|15|TRBV25-1
CASSELGVGTGELFF
TGTGCCAGCAGTGAATTAGGTGTAGGAACCGGGGAGCTGTTTTTT
>.|TRBJ2-3|.|13|TRBV5-1
CASSSYSTDTQYF
TGCGCCAGCAGCTCCTACAGCACAGATACGCAGTATTTT
>.|TRBJ2-7|.|11|TRBV6-6
CASRPPCEQYF
TGTGCCAGCAGACCCCCCTGCGAGCAGTACTTC
>.|TRBJ1-5|.|14|TRBV24-1
CATSDFVGGQPQHF
TGTGCCACCAGTGATTTTGTCGGGGGGCAGCCCCAGCATTTT
>.|TRBJ1-5|.|15|TRBV19
CATPPQERQGSAQHF
TGTGCCACCCCACCCCAGGAAAGGCAGGGGTCAGCCCAGCATTTT
>once|TRBJ2-7|.|11|TRBV7-2
CVSVSHYEQYF
TGTGTCAGCGTCTCCCACTACGAGCAGTACTTC
>medium-sized|TRBJ1-6|.|15|TRBV5-8
CASSPRQTTSSPLHF
TGTGCCAGCAGCCCCAGACAGACTACAAGTTCACCCCTCCACTTT
>.|TRBJ1-1|.|13|TRBV12-3/TRBV12-4
CASVGRLNTEAFF
TGTGCCAGCGTGGGGCGCCTGAACACTGAAGCTTTCTTT
>.|TRBJ1-5|.|15|TRBV5-1
CASSLEGEGNQPQHF
TGCGCCAGCAGCTTGGAAGGGGAGGGCAATCAGCCCCAGCATTTT
>many|TRBJ2-3|TRBD2|15|TRBV6-4
CASSDSRELTDTQYF
TGTGCCAGCAGTGACTCGCGGGAGCTCACAGATACGCAGTATTTT
>.|TRBJ2-5|.|11|TRBV12-3/TRBV12-4
CASSLPQTTYF
TGTGCCAGCAGTTTACCGCAAACTACGTACTTC
>.|TRBJ2-3|.|12|TRBV6-5
CASSLERNEQYF
TGTGCCAGCAGTCTTGAACGGAATGAGCAGTATTTT
>.|TRBJ2-5|TRBD2|16|TRBV6-5
CASGPSIAGGGETQYF
TGTGCCAGCGGACCATCTATAGCGGGAGGGGGGGAGACCCAGTACTTC
>.|TRBJ2-1|TRBD1|15|TRBV11-2
CASSLAVTGEHEQFF
TGTGCCAGCAGCTTAGCGGTGACAGGGGAACATGAGCAGTTCTTC
>.|TRBJ2-5|.|14|TRBV24-1
CATRRVARRETQYF
TGTGCCACCCGCAGGGTGGCTCGCCGGGAGACCCAGTACTTC
>many|TRBJ2-5|.|14|TRBV6-1
CASSEANNQETQYF
TGTGCCAGCAGTGAAGCCAACAACCAAGAGACCCAGTACTTC
>.|TRBJ2-7|.|14|TRBV5-1
CASSSSGGGYEQYF
TGCGCCAGCAGCTCCTCGGGGGGCGGGTACGAGCAGTACTTC
>.|TRBJ2-7|.|14|TRBV20-1
CSADRDLSSYEQYF
TGCAGTGCTGACCGGGACCTTAGCTCCTACGAGCAGTACTTC
>many|TRBJ1-5|TRBD1|16|TRBV27
CASSLLGTGGNQPQHF
TGTGCCAGCAGTTTATTAGGGACAGGGGGCAATCAGCCCCAGCATTTT
>many|TRBJ2-2|.|15|TRBV6-5
CASSYGRGNTGELFF
TGTGCCAGCAGTTACGGCAGGGGAAACACCGGGGAGCTGTTTTTT
>.|TRBJ2-2|TRBD2|16|TRBV6-5
CASSSLAGVSTGELFF
TGTGCCAGCAGTTCACTAGCGGGAGTTTCCACCGGGGAGCTGTTTTTT
>few|TRBJ2-5|.|14|TRBV7-9
CASSYNGDQETQYF
TGTGCCAGCAGCTATAATGGAGACCAAGAGACCCAGTACTTC
>many|TRBJ1-2|TRBD1|13|TRBV29-1
CSVPGQVPYGYTF
TGCAGCGTTCCCGGACAGGTACCCTATGGCTACACCTTC
>.|TRBJ2-7|.|14|TRBV5-1
CASAVSTPGYEQYF
TGCGCCAGCGCCGTGTCGACCCCGGGCTACGAGCAGTACTTC
>.|TRBJ2-5|TRBD1|18|TRBV11-1
CASSRDRYKRNEQETQYF
TGTGCCAGCAGCAGGGACAGGTACAAACGCAATGAGCAAGAGACCCAGTACTTC
>.|TRBJ1-6|.|14|TRBV6-1
CASSQQGRDSPLHF
TGTGCCAGCAGTCAGCAGGGGAGGGATTCACCCCTCCACTTT
>.|TRBJ2-7|.|12|TRBV10-3
CAISLDSYEQYF
TGTGCCATCAGCCTTGACAGCTACGAGCAGTACTTC
>many|TRBJ2-2|.|16|TRBV6-6
CASSYSLGGKTEELFF
TGTGCCAGCAGTTACTCGTTAGGGGGAAAGACCGAGGAGCTGTTTTTT
>.|TRBJ1-6|.|14|TRBV7-3
CASSLSRNNSPLHF
TGTGCCAGCAGCTTAAGCAGGAATAATTCACCCCTCCACTTT
>.|TRBJ2-7|.|13|TRBV6-5
CASRDRPRYEQYF
TGTGCCAGCAGAGACAGGCCGCGATACGAGCAGTACTTC
>.|TRBJ1-2|.|13|TRBV6-5
CASRGPPIYGYTF
TGTGCCAGCAGGGGCCCCCCCATCTATGGCTACACCTTC
>.|TRBJ2-5|.|12|TRBV28
CSSGFGIETQYF
TGTTCAAGCGGATTTGGGATAGAGACCCAGTACTTC
>many|TRBJ2-1|.|15|TRBV20-1
CSARPDVSSYNEQFF
TGCAGTGCTAGGCCGGACGTGAGCTCCTACAATGAGCAGTTCTTC
>.|TRBJ2-3|TRBD2|15|TRBV7-9
CASSFPGLAGGLAYF
TGTGCCAGCAGCTTCCCCGGACTAGCGGGGGGGCTGGCGTATTTT
>few|TRBJ1-5|TRBD1|16|TRBV19
CASSLGTGGESQPQHF
TGTGCCAGTAGCCTCGGGACAGGGGGCGAGAGTCAGCCCCAGCATTTT
>many|TRBJ1-1|TRBD1|17|TRBV18
CASSPLFSTGGETEAFF
TGTGCCAGCTCACCACTATTTTCTACAGGGGGCGAAACTGAAGCTTTCTTT
>few|TRBJ2-7|TRBD2|12|TRBV29-1
CSVTSGSYEQYF
TGCAGCGTAACTAGCGGGTCCTACGAGCAGTACTTC
>many|TRBJ1-1|TRBD1|14|TRBV9
CASSVESGGTEAFF
TGTGCCAGCAGCGTAGAGTCAGGGGGGACTGAAGCTTTCTTT
>.|TRBJ2-5|.|15|TRBV15
CATSRDRGGSRAQYF
TGTGCCACCAGCAGAGATCGTGGCGGTAGTAGGGCCCAGTACTTC
>.|TRBJ2-7|TRBD1|15|TRBV7-9
CASRNLGQGHYEQYF
TGTGCCAGCAGAAACCTGGGACAGGGCCACTACGAGCAGTACTTC
>.|TRBJ2-5|.|15|TRBV25-1
CASSEWAGAQETQYF
TGTGCCAGCAGTGAATGGGCAGGAGCCCAAGAGACCCAGTACTTC
>once|TRBJ1-2|.|14|TRBV19
CASSPAGIWGGYTF
TGTGCCAGTAGTCCAGCAGGGATCTGGGGTGGCTACACCTTC
>few|TRBJ2-3|.|14|TRBV27
CASKVGSNTDTQYF
TGTGCCAGCAAGGTCGGCTCAAACACAGATACGCAGTATTTT
>.|TRBJ2-7|.|18|TRBV19
CASSELVEDSMSSYEQYF
TGTGCCAGCAGTGAATTAGTGGAGGACAGTATGAGCTCCTACGAGCAGTACTTC
>few|TRBJ2-7|.|11|TRBV2
CASRGRDEQYF
TGTGCCAGCAGAGGAAGGGACGAGCAGTACTTC
>many|TRBJ2-1|TRBD2|16|TRBV7-9
CASSLAAGGPRNEQFF
TGTGCCAGCAGCTTAGCGGCGGGGGGGCCGCGGAATGAGCAGTTCTTC
>.|TRBJ2-7|TRBD2|14|TRBV20-1
CSAPAGLCSYEQYF
TGCAGTGCCCCAGCGGGACTATGCTCCTACGAGCAGTACTTC
>many|TRBJ2-1|.|16|TRBV6-1
CASSEGRRLPYNEQFF
TGTGCCAGCAGTGAAGGTAGAAGACTACCCTACAATGAGCAGTTCTTC
>few|TRBJ1-1|TRBD1|14|TRBV28
CASSTTGGVTEAFF
TGTGCCAGCAGTACGACAGGGGGCGTCACTGAAGCTTTCTTT
>.|TRBJ2-7|TRBD2|15|TRBV19
CASSIGVAGEDEQYF
TGTGCCAGTAGTATAGGGGTAGCGGGAGAGGACGAGCAGTACTTC
>.|TRBJ2-5|TRBD1|15|TRBV2
CASSPRTGLWETQYF
TGTGCCAGCAGTCCACGGACAGGGCTTTGGGAGACCCAGTACTTC
>.|TRBJ2-1|.|13|TRBV7-8
CASSFGTSDEQMF
TGTGCCAGCAGCTTCGGGACGAGCGATGAGCAGATGTTC
>.|TRBJ1-1|TRBD1|15|TRBV25-1
CASSTLTGDDTEAFF
TGTGCCAGCAGCACTTTGACAGGGGACGACACTGAAGCTTTCTTT